This T cell receptor (beta chain) was observed in a study of cytomegalovirus exposure and HLA in healthy donors. Study conclusions and caveats: The study dropped some indistinguishable V segments, TRBV6-2 and TRBV6-3 among them. TCR beta chain V- and J-gene trimming was linked, in a later analysis, to a missense variant in DCLRE1C. The study put 150 to 200 TCR beta chains on its list as cytomegalovirus-associated.

V was shortened by 5 bases and J by 0 bases, with 17 bases between the two germline ends. CDR1 SNHLY and CDR2 FYNNEI come from the germline V gene. CDR3 length equals 17 residues. Both 60 Vbeta primers and 13 Jbeta primers went into the PCR. Using immunoSEQ multiplex PCR, the repertoire was profiled, and TCRdb retains in-frame clones only, with some absent. The top ten clones hold about 1.9% of a sample with around 150,000 clones, approximately 78% of them seen once. Every donor was a healthy person donating bone marrow. Concerning this clone itself: Its specificity is unknown.

This clonotype originated in a woman under 30 in good health and CMV-seronegative. The chain is built from TRBV2 and TRBJ1-5; a weak D match, TRBD1 (6 bases). Sequencing was done on a sample of PBMCs. The CDR3: CASSHQTGTYSNQPQHF. In DNA form, the CDR3 reads TGTGCCAGCAGTCATCAGACAGGCACCTATAGCAATCAGCCCCAGCATTTT.